This T cell receptor beta chain was recovered during a study of blood T cells in healthy people across ages. A second PCR, run for about 7 to 12 cycles, used a sample-barcoded 5' primer plus a J-beta primer mix. TCRdb re-derived calls from the 5' RACE reads in MiXCR, one entry per CDR3 protein. The table records roughly 1.7 million distinct CDR3 sequences, around 36% of them present only once. Of note for this clonotype: The antigen is unknown. An end of the junction differs from the germline gene, which may be a read error.

The CDR3 is made up of 15 amino acids. Germline-derived CDR1 and CDR2 are SGDLS and YYNGEE. Study-wide points: With age, beta diversity per million T cells declined roughly linearly, significantly by approximately 40. Whereas aged donors had fewer naive CD4+ cells, long-lived donors had more of them and higher diversity.

The sequenced material came from blood. V is TRBV9 and J is TRBJ2-3; 10 bases line up with TRBD2. This clonotype was sampled from a woman aged 25-40 years in good health. The CDR3 DNA is TGTGCCGGCAGCGAACCGGGACTAGCGACAGATACGCAGTATTTT. Translation gives CAGSEPGLATDTQYF.